This T cell receptor (beta chain) was captured in a study of T cell responses to AZD1222 COVID-19 vaccine (dated by TCRdb to about 2021). About the investigation overall: AZD1222 recipients with second doses at about 4 weeks or about 12 weeks were pooled, because spike-specific TCR depth and breadth did not differ between schedules. TCR sequencing covered roughly 230 trial participants: about 210 given two doses of AZD1222 and 26 given two doses of MenACWY control vaccine. Trial participants were enrolled by age into subgroups of 18-55, 56-69 and 70-plus years, and about 150, 27 and 61 TCR-sequenced participants, respectively, were included in these subgroups. Paper-wide results and their limitations: After two AZD1222 doses, spike-specific TCR breadth and depth were significantly higher than at day 0 and than in MenACWY recipients. Vaccine-associated CD4 TCRs spanned the whole spike protein, with dominant responses in regions 160-218 and 743-854. Most participants were white British and females outnumbered males, and the authors suggested that clonal diversity may have been underestimated. No day 14 peak-response samples were available, so repertoires were characterized only after the peak T cell response. Conclusions about previously exposed vaccinees are limited, since just six or seven AZD1222 recipients were seropositive for SARS-CoV-2 at baseline. Reportedly, almost half of the unique spike-specific TCRs recognized epitopes lying outside the regions that are mutated in the B.1.351 and B.1.1.7 variants. In the small 56-69-year group, the increase in depth fell short of significance, most likely because of low power.

Comments on this clone: Which antigen it targets is not known. No quality values exist for individual bases; no much larger clone is one base distant.

Read against the paper, the sample's time point label means: baseline before first vaccination. Vaccinee samples came from UK trials COV001 and COV002, including a single-blind randomized controlled phase 2/3 trial of AZD1222 (ChAdOx1 nCoV-19) in healthy adults. For TCRbeta chain sequencing, PBMC samples from trial participants were taken at day 0 and at day 28 after the second dose. The CDR3 regions of human TCRbeta chains were analyzed by immunosequencing. Per the authors' processing: Repertoire TCRs were matched against a reference library of SARS-CoV-2-specific TCRs generated with the MIRA antigen-specificity platform. Breadth was defined as the fraction of unique TCRs that were SARS-CoV-2-associated, and depth was defined as the fraction of total T cells that were SARS-CoV-2-associated. Using the MIRA data, each spike-specific TCR was mapped to the spike region that the TCR reacts to and placed in a CD4 or CD8 class. Log10-transformed breadth and depth values were compared by one-way ANOVA with Sidak's multiple comparisons tests. TCRdb holds this immuneACCESS table with in-frame rearrangements only. Some clones are missing; in checked studies, unresolved V genes explain under half, and the rest has no known cause. V and J calls and clone size are copied from that table; D and trimming were computed from the DNA. The sample table holds 100,000 to 150,000 clones, of which 80% to 90% were seen once. The ten largest clones represent more than 5.5% of the sample.

The receptor's source is an adult in good health. Sequencing was performed on peripheral blood, taken on day 0 of AZD1222 vaccination.

The nucleotide sequence is given as TGTGCCATCAGAGGCGCCCCTAGCAATCAGCCCCAGCATTTT. It is translated as CAIRGAPSNQPQHF. The chain couples TRBV19 to TRBJ1-5; the D segment cannot be called with confidence. V loses 10 bases of germline sequence and J loses 0 bases, and the interval between the two ends is 13 bases. From the germline V gene (reference sequence), CDR1 is LNHDA and CDR2 is SQIVND. There are 14 amino acids in the CDR3, from cysteine to phenylalanine inclusive. Just CDR3 DNA is preserved here, 42 bases in frame from base 1. Joined to the reference TRBV19 and TRBJ1-5 proteins, this CDR3 gives the full variable domain: DGGITQSPKYLFRKEGQNVTLSCEQNLNHDAMYWYRQDPGQGLRLIYYSQIVNDFQKGDIAEGYSVSREKKESFPLTVTSAQKNPTAFYLCAIRGAPSNQPQHFGDGTRLSIL.